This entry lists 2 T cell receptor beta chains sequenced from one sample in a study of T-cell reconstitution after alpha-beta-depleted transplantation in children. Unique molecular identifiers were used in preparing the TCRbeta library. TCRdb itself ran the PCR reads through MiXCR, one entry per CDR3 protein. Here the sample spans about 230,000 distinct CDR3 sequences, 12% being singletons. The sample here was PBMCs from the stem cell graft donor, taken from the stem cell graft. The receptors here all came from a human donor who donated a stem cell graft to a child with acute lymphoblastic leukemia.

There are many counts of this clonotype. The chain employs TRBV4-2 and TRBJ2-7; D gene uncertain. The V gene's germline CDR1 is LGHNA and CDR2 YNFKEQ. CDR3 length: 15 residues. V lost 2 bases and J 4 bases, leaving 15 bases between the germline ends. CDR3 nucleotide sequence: TGTGCCAGCAGCCAACCTGGCAGCTCTAGTTACGAGCAGTACTTC. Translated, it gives CASSQPGSSSYEQYF.

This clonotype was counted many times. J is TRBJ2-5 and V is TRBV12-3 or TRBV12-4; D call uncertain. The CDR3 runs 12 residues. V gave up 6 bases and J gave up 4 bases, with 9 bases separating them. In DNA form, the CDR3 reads TGTGCCAGCAGCCTACCTCGAGAGACCCAGTACTTC. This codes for CASSLPRETQYF.